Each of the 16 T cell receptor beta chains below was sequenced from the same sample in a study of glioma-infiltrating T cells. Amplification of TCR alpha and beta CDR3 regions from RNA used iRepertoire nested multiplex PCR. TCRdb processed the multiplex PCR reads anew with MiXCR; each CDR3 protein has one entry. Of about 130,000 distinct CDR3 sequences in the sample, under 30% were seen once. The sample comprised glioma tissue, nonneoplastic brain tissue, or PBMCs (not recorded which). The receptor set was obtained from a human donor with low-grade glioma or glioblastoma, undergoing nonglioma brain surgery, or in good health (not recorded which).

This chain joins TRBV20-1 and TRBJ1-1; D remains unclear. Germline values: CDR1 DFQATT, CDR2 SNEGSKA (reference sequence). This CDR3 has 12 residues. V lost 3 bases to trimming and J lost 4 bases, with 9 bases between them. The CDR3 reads CSASPGSTEAFF. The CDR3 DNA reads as TGCAGTGCTAGTCCGGGGAGCACTGAAGCTTTCTTT.

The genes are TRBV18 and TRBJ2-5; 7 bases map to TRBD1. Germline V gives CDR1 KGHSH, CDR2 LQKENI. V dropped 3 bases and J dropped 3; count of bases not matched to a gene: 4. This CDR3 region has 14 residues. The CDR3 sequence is CASSPGTAEETQYF. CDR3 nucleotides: TGTGCCAGCTCACCCGGGACAGCGGAAGAGACCCAGTACTTC. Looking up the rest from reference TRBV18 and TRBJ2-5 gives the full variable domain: NAGVMQNPRHLVRRRGQEARLRCSPMKGHSHVYWYRQLPEEGLKFMVYLQKENIIDESGMPKERFSAEFPKEGPSILRIQQVVRGDSAAYFCASSPGTAEETQYFGPGTRLLVL.

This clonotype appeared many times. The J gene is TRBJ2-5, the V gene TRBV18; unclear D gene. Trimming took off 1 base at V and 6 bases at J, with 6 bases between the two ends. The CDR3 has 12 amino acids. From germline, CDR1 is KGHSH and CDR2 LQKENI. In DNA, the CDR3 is TGTGCCAGCTCACCACTACAGCAGACCCAGTACTTC. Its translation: CASSPLQQTQYF.

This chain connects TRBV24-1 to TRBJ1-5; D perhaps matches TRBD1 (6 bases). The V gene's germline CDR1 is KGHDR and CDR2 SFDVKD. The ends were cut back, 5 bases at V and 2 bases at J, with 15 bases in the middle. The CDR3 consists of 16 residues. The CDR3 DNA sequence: TGTGCCACCAGTGGTAACGACAGGTGGGGCAATCAGCCCCAGCATTTT. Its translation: CATSGNDRWGNQPQHF.

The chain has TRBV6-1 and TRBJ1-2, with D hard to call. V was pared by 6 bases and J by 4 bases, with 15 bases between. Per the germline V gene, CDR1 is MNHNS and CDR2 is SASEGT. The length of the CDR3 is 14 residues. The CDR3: CASRLSSGGYGYTF. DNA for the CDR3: TGTGCCAGCAGGCTGAGTTCTGGCGGCTATGGCTACACCTTC.

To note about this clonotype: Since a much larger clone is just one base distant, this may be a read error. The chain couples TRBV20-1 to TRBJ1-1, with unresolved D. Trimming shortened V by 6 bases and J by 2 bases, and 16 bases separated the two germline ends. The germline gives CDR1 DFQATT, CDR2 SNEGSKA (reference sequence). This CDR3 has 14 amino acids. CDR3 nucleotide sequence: TGCAGTGCCAACACACCGTCCACTAACACTGAAGCTTTCTTT. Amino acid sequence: CSANTPSTNTEAFF.

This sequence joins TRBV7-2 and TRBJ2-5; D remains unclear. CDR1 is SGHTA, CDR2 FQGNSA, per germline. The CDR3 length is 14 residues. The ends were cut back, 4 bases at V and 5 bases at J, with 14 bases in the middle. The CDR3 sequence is CASSSHRAAETQYF. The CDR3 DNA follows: TGTGCCAGCAGCTCACACCGGGCTGCGGAGACCCAGTACTTC.

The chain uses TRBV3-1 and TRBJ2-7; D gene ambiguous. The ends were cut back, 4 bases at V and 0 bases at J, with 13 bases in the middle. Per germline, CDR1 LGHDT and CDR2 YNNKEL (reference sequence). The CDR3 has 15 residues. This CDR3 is CASSPGLWDSYEQYV. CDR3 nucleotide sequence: TGTGCCAGCAGCCCGGGTCTTTGGGACTCCTACGAGCAGTACGTC.

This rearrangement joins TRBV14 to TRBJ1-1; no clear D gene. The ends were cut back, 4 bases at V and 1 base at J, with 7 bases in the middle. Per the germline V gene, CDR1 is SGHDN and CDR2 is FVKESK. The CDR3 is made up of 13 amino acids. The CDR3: CASSLPPNTEAFF. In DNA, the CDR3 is TGTGCCAGCAGCCTACCTCCGAACACTGAAGCTTTCTTT.

CDR3 in amino acids: CASSLDPTRRETQYF. CDR3 bases: TGTGCCAGCAGCTTAGATCCAACTAGGAGAGAGACCCAGTACTTC. The chain has TRBV7-2 and TRBJ2-5; tentative D call: TRBD2 (5 bases). Trimming removed 1 base at V and 4 bases at J, with 13 bases between. CDR3 length: 15 amino acids. Looked up from germline, CDR1 is SGHTA and CDR2 is FQGNSA. Full variable domain (missing parts from reference TRBV7-2 and TRBJ2-5): GAGVSQSPSNKVTEKGKDVELRCDPISGHTALYWYRQSLGQGLEFLIYFQGNSAPDKSGLPSDRFSAERTGGSVSTLTIQRTQQEDSAVYLCASSLDPTRRETQYFGPGTRLLVL.

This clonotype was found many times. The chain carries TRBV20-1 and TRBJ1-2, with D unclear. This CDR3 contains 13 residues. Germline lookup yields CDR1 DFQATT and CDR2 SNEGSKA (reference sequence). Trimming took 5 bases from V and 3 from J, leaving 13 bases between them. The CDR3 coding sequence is TGCAGTGCTGTTCTGGGTCTAGACTATGGCTACACCTTC. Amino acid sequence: CSAVLGLDYGYTF.

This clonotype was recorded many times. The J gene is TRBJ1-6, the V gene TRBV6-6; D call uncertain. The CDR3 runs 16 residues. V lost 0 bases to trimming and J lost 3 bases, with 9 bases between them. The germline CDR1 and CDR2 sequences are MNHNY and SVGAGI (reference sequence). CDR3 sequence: CASSYSASNYNSPLHF. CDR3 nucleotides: TGTGCCAGCAGTTACTCCGCATCCAACTATAATTCACCCCTCCACTTT.

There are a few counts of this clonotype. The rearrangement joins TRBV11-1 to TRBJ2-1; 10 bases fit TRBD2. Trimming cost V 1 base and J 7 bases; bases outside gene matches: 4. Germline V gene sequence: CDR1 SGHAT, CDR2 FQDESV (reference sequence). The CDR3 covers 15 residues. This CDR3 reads CASSLERGGWNEQFF. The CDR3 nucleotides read TGTGCCAGCAGCTTAGAGCGGGGGGGCTGGAATGAGCAGTTCTTC.

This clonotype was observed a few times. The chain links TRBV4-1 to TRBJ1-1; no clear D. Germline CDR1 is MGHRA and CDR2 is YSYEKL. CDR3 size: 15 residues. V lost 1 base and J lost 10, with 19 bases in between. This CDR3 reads CASSQGTTRLSGAFF. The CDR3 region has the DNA TGCGCCAGCAGCCAAGGAACGACCCGGCTGAGCGGAGCTTTCTTT.

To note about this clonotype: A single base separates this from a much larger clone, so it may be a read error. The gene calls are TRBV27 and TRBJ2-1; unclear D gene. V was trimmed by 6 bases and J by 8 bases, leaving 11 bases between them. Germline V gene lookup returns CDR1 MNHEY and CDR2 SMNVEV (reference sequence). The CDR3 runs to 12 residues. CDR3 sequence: CASRAGWDEQFF. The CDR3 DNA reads TGTGCCAGCAGGGCCGGGTGGGATGAGCAGTTCTTC.

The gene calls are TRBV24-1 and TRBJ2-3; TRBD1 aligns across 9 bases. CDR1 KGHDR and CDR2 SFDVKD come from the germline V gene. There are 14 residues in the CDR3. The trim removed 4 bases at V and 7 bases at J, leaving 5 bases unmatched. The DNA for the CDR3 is TGTGCCACCAGTGAAACAGGGGGCAGGAATACGCAGTATTTT. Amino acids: CATSETGGRNTQYF.